This TCR beta chain was retrieved from a study of cytomegalovirus exposure and HLA in healthy donors. This PCR relied on a set of 60 Vbeta primers and 13 Jbeta primers. In the authors' methods: The count from a later analysis was tens of millions of unique TCR beta chains, some 9.9 million of them shared. The protocol was immunoSEQ multiplex PCR, while the TCRdb copy is restricted to in-frame clones and leaves out a portion. The D gene and trimming were derived from the DNA, and the V and J assignments and clone size from that table. The profile shows under 200,000 clones, 70% to 80% of them singletons. This clone occurred a few times. What it binds is not known. Looked up from germline, CDR1 is SGHDT and CDR2 is YYEEEE. V shed 1 base and J shed 8 bases, with 6 bases lying between them. The CDR3 is 12 amino acids. Broader study findings: Analysis was carried out at a later point, and it linked a missense DCLRE1C variant to TCR beta V- and J-gene trimming. Common viral pathogens seemed, in a later analysis, to connect with several of the most significant clusters. What a later analysis reportedly showed was that an Asian-associated ancestry cluster had fewer N-insertions than the roughly 670-donor mean.

The chain has TRBV5-6 and TRBJ2-2; no clear D gene. Sequencing used PBMCs. This sequence originates from a woman in her 30s in good health and CMV-seropositive. The CDR3 here is CASSLLTGELFF. CDR3 in DNA: TGTGCCAGCAGCTTGCTTACTGGGGAGCTGTTTTTT.